This T cell receptor (beta chain) was obtained from a study of Graves' ophthalmopathy and Graves' hyperthyroidism. Whole-study context: Before any treatment, peripheral blood was taken at the initial diagnosis. Whole-study results and caveats: At 70.59% sensitivity and approximately 72% specificity, the model predicted progression of the ophthalmopathy.

The sequenced template was RNA, covering the TCR beta CDR3 region. Investigators did first-round RT-PCR with HTBI primers, then second-round multiplex PCR. MiXCR, applied by TCRdb to the multiplex PCR reads, yields one record per CDR3 protein. The profile shows 500,000 to 800,000 distinct CDR3 sequences, approximately 39% of them singletons. As regards this clonotype: Its antigen is currently unknown.

This CDR3 has 17 residues. The V gene end was trimmed by 3 bases and the J gene end by 0 bases; junction bases not matched to a gene: 8. Germline V gene data show CDR1 as SNHLY and CDR2 as FYNNEI. The V call is TRBV2, the J call TRBJ2-7, with 10 bases identical to TRBD2. The specimen sequenced was peripheral blood. This receptor was taken from an adult man with Graves' ophthalmopathy. This CDR3 reads CASSDPSGGALSYEQYF. The CDR3 bases are TGTGCCAGCAGTGATCCCAGCGGGGGGGCTCTCTCCTACGAGCAGTACTTC. The full variable domain, rest sourced from reference TRBV2 and TRBJ2-7, is EPEVTQTPSHQVTQMGQEVILRCVPISNHLYFYWYRQILGQKVEFLVSFYNNEISEKSEIFDDQFSVERPDGSNFTLKIRSTKLEDSAMYFCASSDPSGGALSYEQYFGPGTRLTVT.